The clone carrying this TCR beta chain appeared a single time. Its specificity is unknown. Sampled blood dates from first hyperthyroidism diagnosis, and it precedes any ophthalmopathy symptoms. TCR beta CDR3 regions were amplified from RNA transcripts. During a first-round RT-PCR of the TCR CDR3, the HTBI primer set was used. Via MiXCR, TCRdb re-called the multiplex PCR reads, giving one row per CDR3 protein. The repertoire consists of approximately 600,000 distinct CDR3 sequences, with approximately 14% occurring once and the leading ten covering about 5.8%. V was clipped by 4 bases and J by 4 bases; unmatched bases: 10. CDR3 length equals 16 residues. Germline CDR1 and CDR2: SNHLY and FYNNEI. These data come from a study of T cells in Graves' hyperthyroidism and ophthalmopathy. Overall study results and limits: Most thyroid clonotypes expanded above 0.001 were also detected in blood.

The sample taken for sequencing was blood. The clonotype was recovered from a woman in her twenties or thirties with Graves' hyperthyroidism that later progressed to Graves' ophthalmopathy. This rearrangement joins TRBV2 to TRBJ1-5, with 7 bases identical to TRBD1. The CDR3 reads CASSVSRDSKNQPQHF. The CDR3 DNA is TGTGCCAGCAGTGTTTCCCGGGACAGTAAAAATCAGCCCCAGCATTTT.